The sequence of this T cell receptor beta chain was determined in a study of cytomegalovirus exposure and HLA in healthy donors (dated by TCRdb to 2016 to 2017). Describing the broader study: An earlier analysis of fewer than 750 of the donors reported under 300 Gb of sequence data and 95 million to 140 million unique TCR beta sequences obtained from 150 million to 200 million T cells. The study was designed to test whether signatures of past pathogen exposure could be identified by cataloging public T cell receptors. Donor age, sex, ethnicity and CMV serostatus were compiled alongside the repertoire data. Among roughly 400 genotyped donors of the cohort, an average of about 240,000 unique TCR beta nucleotide sequences was sequenced per donor, of which about 19% were non-productive. An earlier analysis of 500 to 750 of the donors applied high-throughput TCR beta sequencing to assess whether each TCR beta V gene segment acted as functional or pseudogenic. Of the 350 to 450 genotyped donors, 75% to 85% were placed in the genetic ancestry cluster associated with self-reported Caucasian donors. Roughly 5 DR-DQ haplotypes were handled as single units for association and clustering because linkage in the cohort was strong. In addition to the first cohort of about 650 subjects, a separate validation cohort of 120 different subjects was used. To predict cytomegalovirus infection status, the study brought together high-throughput TCR immunosequencing, statistical association of individual TCRs with disease status, and machine learning. An early release covering 550 to 650 HLA-typed donors comprised approximately 300 gigabases of sequencing data and 85 million to 100 million unique TCR sequences. In a later genetic analysis, genome-wide SNP genotypes for about three fifths of the roughly 670 donors were used, and that subset was treated as a discovery cohort. Typing coverage varied by locus: roughly 629-630 donors for A, B, C, DRB1 and DQB1; approximately 560 for DQA1; some 610 for DPA1; roughly 450 for DPB1. A later analysis re-analyzed previously published TCR beta repertoires from about 730 donors and added high-resolution HLA genotyping to study TCR occurrence patterns. The study used immunosequencing to profile the T cell repertoires of approximately 640 subjects and linked those repertoires to cytomegalovirus serostatus. HLA typing included class I and class II loci at four-digit resolution. Every discovery cohort repertoire had been produced on one sequencing platform. In the later analysis, no new phenotypic data were used to find candidate immune exposures; instead, reliance was placed on TCR beta sequences and their occurrence across donors.

Library preparation was by the immunoSEQ multiplex PCR assay. For the multiplex PCR, a mixture combining 60 forward primers for TCR Vbeta segments and 13 reverse primers for TCR Jbeta segments was used. The CDR3 region of rearranged TCR beta genes was amplified from genomic DNA with a multiplex PCR assay. On the Illumina HiSeq System, the amplified TCR beta libraries were sequenced as 87-base-pair reads. In the original analysis: In a later analysis, some 80 million unique TCR beta chains were counted across the roughly 700 repertoires, and around 11 million of these chains were shared by at least two donors. Raw reads were error-corrected and collapsed into unique sequences with a nearest-neighbor algorithm that merged closely related sequences to remove PCR and sequencing errors. To assign V, D and J gene segments, CDR3 sequences were aligned to IMGT reference sequences. For a sequence to be retained, at least a six-nucleotide match to both a V gene segment and a J gene segment was required. Rearrangements were classified as productive when the CDR3 lacked stop codons and remained in frame with V and J, and all other rearrangements were classified as non-productive. Following IMGT convention, CDR3 was defined as the stretch from the second conserved V-encoded cysteine up to the conserved J-encoded phenylalanine. In an earlier analysis of 500 to 650 of the donors, sequences lacking an unambiguous match to a single V gene segment were excluded. An earlier analysis of several hundred of the donors called V segments functional above 56.7% productive rearrangements and segregating when the between-donor standard deviation exceeded 5%. A statistical classification framework was built for diagnosing cytomegalovirus status from the catalog of TCR beta chain sequences. A later analysis assigned V and J genes by comparing TCR nucleotide sequences with IMGT/GENE-DB human TR gene sequences. In a later analysis, CDR3 sequences and most-parsimonious VDJ recombination scenarios were assigned using the TCRdist pipeline. A later analysis defined each TCR beta chain by its CDR3 amino acid sequence plus V-gene family, and excluded reads lacking a unique V-gene family. A later analysis removed 550 to 700 highly shared, low-generation-probability nucleotide sequences to deal with suspected cross-contamination and a sequencing artifact. A later analysis calculated a clonal expansion index for each public chain from normalized within-repertoire ranks of inferred template counts. A later analysis computed generation probabilities with a VDJ recombination model fitted to out-of-frame rearrangements, and checked the results against IGoR. A later analysis scored TCR-TCR, TCR-HLA and TCR-CMV co-occurrence with hypergeometric tests, applying a repertoire-size bias correction to TCR pairs. A later analysis estimated false discovery rates by permuting HLA or CMV assignments 20 times. A later analysis grouped co-occurring TCRs with DBSCAN, adding TCRdist sequence similarity when clustering within HLA-allele-positive subsets. Repertoires with fewer than 30,000 or more than 120,000 public chains were left out of co-occurrence clustering, as were about five repertoires with anomalous nucleotide sharing. This is the immuneACCESS table as TCRdb keeps it, with only in-frame sequences that have V and J called. A part of the clones is gone; compared with another copy, unresolved V genes explain less than half, and the rest is unexplained. V and J calls and clone size are as listed in that table; D and trimming were resolved from the DNA. Within this sample are about 160,000 clones, with 79% of them counted one time only. The ten largest account for approximately 2% of the sample.

This clone showed up just a few times. Its antigen is still unknown. Per-base quality was not reported, and no clone a single base away is much larger than it. Study-wide conclusions, independent of this receptor: An earlier analysis of 587 of the donors showed that most TCR beta V segments appeared in productive rearrangements either about 87% or about 30% of the time, which broadly matched IMGT annotations. A further reported finding was that TCR beta sequences accurately predicted the HLA-A and HLA-B alleles for most subjects in the first cohort. Cytomegalovirus status was reported to be diagnosed by the classifier with high specificity and sensitivity in both the original and validation cohorts. The study gave a list of roughly 150 TCR beta chains associated with cytomegalovirus. Sequencing depth was assumed to be roughly uniform across donors in the presence/absence analyses, though that assumption may not hold. In a later analysis, most CMV-associated TCR beta chains were found to appear HLA-restricted, with HLA associations seemingly driven largely by CMV exposure. According to a later analysis, parvovirus B19, influenza, CMV and Epstein-Barr virus appeared linked to several top co-occurrence clusters. A later genetic analysis associated a missense DCLRE1C variant with V-gene and J-gene trimming of TCR beta chains, and an independent cohort replicated the association. The earlier analysis of some 540 of the donors excluded roughly 17 rarely observed V segments, including chromosome 9 orphons, because counts were too low. The authors suggested that the approach could potentially be extended to other disease states and immunological phenotypes. Some IMGT-functional V segments, including TRBV6-2 and TRBV6-3, could not be distinguished by the 87-base-pair reads and were therefore excluded. For the cohort, immune exposure information was limited to CMV serostatus. When HLA alleles, especially DR and DQ, strongly co-occurred, TCR associations were difficult to assign to individual alleles. Three of the identified cytomegalovirus-associated TCR beta chains were confirmed in vitro to be specific for cytomegalovirus antigens. According to a later genetic analysis, donors in an Asian-associated ancestry cluster had fewer N-insertions in productive TCRs than the roughly 700-donor mean. Because HLA typing was unavailable for some donors at each locus, only the typed subset was used in association tests. In a later analysis, HLA-associated TCR beta chains were found to be more clonally expanded and to have lower generation probabilities than equally common non-associated chains. A group of highly shared sequence variants was considered likely to be a technical artifact of the sequencing pipeline. Across donors, most TCR sequences were observed very rarely, whereas some public TCRs were present in many individuals. In a later analysis, over 15,000 TCR beta sequences were associated with specific HLA alleles at a false discovery rate of 0.05. Linkage disequilibrium might explain the correlated functional status among segregating V segments, but an unknown experimental factor could not be excluded. In a later analysis, the rate of TCR association differed among HLA loci, with DRB1 alleles having the most associated TCRs and HLA-C alleles having the fewest. This cohort had only TCR beta chains sequenced, and the lack of alpha or paired-chain data limited which features could be detected.

CDR1 and CDR2 (SGHDN, FVKESK) derive from the germline V gene. Reading from cysteine to phenylalanine, the CDR3 counts 17 amino acids. The CDR3 DNA has 51 bases and is translated from base 1. Trimmed from V: 5 bases; trimmed from J: 7 bases; junction bases lacking a gene match: 11. The cohort consisted of hundreds of healthy bone marrow donors. At the time of sampling, all cohort members were nominally healthy, though unrecorded immune exposures were likely present. The donor was CMV seronegative and belonged to the group of 320 or so seronegative cohort members. A peripheral blood sample was provided by each donor, and peripheral blood mononuclear cells were used for TCR beta sequencing. Genomic DNA was extracted from the blood cell samples with the Qiagen DNeasy Blood Extraction Kit.

Sample: PBMCs. The sequence is built from TRBV14 and TRBJ2-3, with 14 bases in between that match TRBD2. This TCR derives from a man aged 35-49 years in good health and CMV-seronegative. The CDR3 reads as follows: CASSEGLAGALGYTQYF. The DNA sequence is given as TGTGCCAGCAGCGAGGGACTAGCGGGAGCCTTAGGATATACGCAGTATTTT.